Shown below are 8 T cell receptor beta chains from a single sample sequenced in a study of T cell changes during pregnancy in multiple sclerosis. The repertoire was sequenced with immunoSEQ multiplex PCR; TCRdb's copy has only in-frame clones and lacks some. In the table there are 60,000 or so clones, 90% of which are singletons. Here the sequenced sample was peripheral blood, taken in the second trimester of pregnancy. The receptor source for this set is a female donor in good health, enrolled as a control in a pregnancy study.

V usage is TRBV5-6 and J usage is TRBJ1-6, with 11 nucleotides matching TRBD1. CDR1 is SGHDT, CDR2 YYEEEE, per germline. Germline trimming cut 6 bases from V and 10 bases from J; bases unmatched to any gene: 9. The CDR3 totals 15 residues. CDR3: CASTFGTGGPSPLHF. Written as DNA, the CDR3 is TGTGCCAGCACCTTTGGGACAGGGGGTCCATCACCCCTCCACTTT.

This rearrangement joins TRBV5-4 to TRBJ2-1; TRBD2 aligns across 9 bases. The length of the CDR3 is 18 residues. Trimming cost V 4 bases and J 0 bases; bases outside gene matches: 11. The V gene's germline CDR1 is SGHNT and CDR2 YYREEE (reference sequence). CDR3 amino acids: CASSPASGGPSSYNEQFF. CDR3 bases: TGTGCCAGCAGCCCCGCAAGCGGGGGGCCTAGCTCCTACAATGAGCAGTTCTTC.

For the CDR3, the DNA is TGTGCCAGCAGCCCCAGGGGCAATCAGCCCCAGCATTTT. Amino acids: CASSPRGNQPQHF. The chain employs TRBV14 and TRBJ1-5, with a tentative D call TRBD1 (5 bases). Germline values: CDR1 SGHDN, CDR2 FVKESK. This CDR3 is built from 13 residues. The V end lost 4 bases, the J end lost 2 bases, and 6 bases lay between the germline ends.

The V gene is TRBV18, the J gene TRBJ2-7; D is uncertain. Trimming cost V 3 bases and J 7 bases, with 13 bases left between them. Looked up from germline, CDR1 is KGHSH and CDR2 is LQKENI. The CDR3 is 13 residues long. CDR3 DNA sequence: TGTGCCAGCTCACCGGGCCGCCCTGTGGAGCAGTACTTC. Protein sequence: CASSPGRPVEQYF.

This chain joins TRBV2 and TRBJ1-1; TRBD1 might be the D (5 bases). Per the germline V gene, CDR1 is SNHLY and CDR2 is FYNNEI. The CDR3 contains 14 residues. V lost 7 bases to trimming and J lost 2 bases, with 14 bases between them. In nucleotides, the CDR3 is TGTGCCAGCATCCCAGGGAACTTTAACACTGAAGCTTTCTTT. Its protein product is CASIPGNFNTEAFF. The variable domain in full, completed from reference TRBV2 and TRBJ1-1, reads EPEVTQTPSHQVTQMGQEVILRCVPISNHLYFYWYRQILGQKVEFLVSFYNNEISEKSEIFDDQFSVERPDGSNFTLKIRSTKLEDSAMYFCASIPGNFNTEAFFGQGTRLTVV.

This clone occurred a few times. The chain links TRBV6-6 to TRBJ1-1; D perhaps matches TRBD1 (5 bases). The V end was cut by 6 bases, the J end by 1 base, with 9 bases between. Germline V lookup: CDR1 MNHNY, CDR2 SVGAGI (reference sequence). This CDR3 is 13 amino acids long. CDR3 amino acids: CASRDTGNTEAFF. The DNA for the CDR3 is TGTGCCAGCAGGGATACAGGGAACACTGAAGCTTTCTTT.

This chain links TRBV7-2 with TRBJ2-7; D is undetermined. Germline V gives CDR1 SGHTA, CDR2 FQGNSA. V lost 2 bases, J lost 1 base, and 6 bases lay in between. The CDR3 consists of 13 residues. The CDR3 sequence: CASSLIRSYEQYF. The DNA for the CDR3 is TGTGCCAGCAGCTTAATCCGGTCCTACGAGCAGTACTTC.

This chain connects TRBV7-9 to TRBJ2-3, with 10 positions matching TRBD2. Germline V gives CDR1 SEHNR, CDR2 FQNEAQ (reference sequence). J lost 6 bases, V lost 2 bases, and 2 bases had no gene match. The CDR3 runs 14 residues. The CDR3 DNA reads as TGTGCCAGCAGCTTAACTAGCGGGATTGATACGCAGTATTTT. Encoded protein: CASSLTSGIDTQYF.